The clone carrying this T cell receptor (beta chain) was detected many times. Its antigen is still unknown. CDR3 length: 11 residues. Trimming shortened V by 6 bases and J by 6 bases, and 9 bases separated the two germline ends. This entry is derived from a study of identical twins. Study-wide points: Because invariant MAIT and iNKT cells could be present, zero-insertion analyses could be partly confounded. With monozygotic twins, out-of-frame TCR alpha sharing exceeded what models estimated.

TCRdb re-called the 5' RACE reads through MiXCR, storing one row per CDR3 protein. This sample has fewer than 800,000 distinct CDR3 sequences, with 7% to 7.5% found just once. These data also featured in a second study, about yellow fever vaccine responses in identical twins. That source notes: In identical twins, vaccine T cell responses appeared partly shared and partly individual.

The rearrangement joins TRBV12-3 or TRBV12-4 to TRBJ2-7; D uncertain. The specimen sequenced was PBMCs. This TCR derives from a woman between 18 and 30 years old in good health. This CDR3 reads CASSLVGEQYF. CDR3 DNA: TGTGCCAGCAGCTTGGTTGGCGAGCAGTACTTC.